The TCR beta chain described here comes from a study of T cells in Graves' hyperthyroidism and ophthalmopathy. Points from the study as a whole: Peripheral blood also featured most of the thyroid clonotypes expanded above 0.001.

Authors of the study amplified TCR beta CDR3 regions from RNA transcripts. TCR CDR3 regions were first amplified by RT-PCR with HTBI primers. TCRdb reprocessed the multiplex PCR reads with MiXCR, giving one entry per CDR3 protein. The sample lists about 400,000 distinct CDR3 sequences, 14% to 15% occurring once. This clonotype was counted many times. Its antigen is unknown. Deletions cut 8 bases from V and 11 bases from J, with 18 bases between. The CDR3 runs to 12 residues. Germline CDR1 reads MNHEY; CDR2 reads SMNVEV (reference sequence). Sequencing input: blood. This TCR came from a woman in her twenties or thirties with Graves' hyperthyroidism. This chain links TRBV27 with TRBJ1-1; no firm D call. As DNA, the CDR3 is TGTGCCAGCTCTTACGGGGAAACGAGCGCTTTCTTT. Encoded protein: CASSYGETSAFF.